The 10 T cell receptor beta chains reported below all come from one sample, sequenced in a study of T cell clonality in common variable immunodeficiency. The assay was immunoSEQ multiplex PCR, and TCRdb's table has in-frame clones only and misses some. This sample carries about 52,000 clones, none of them present only once. Sequencing was carried out using peripheral blood mononuclear cells. The receptors stem from a person aged 18 to 70 in good health.

Concerning this clone: The read terminates 3 residues before the CDR3 end, so the remaining end is supplied by the germline J gene. The chain recombines TRBV2 with TRBJ2-1; possibly TRBD2 for D (5 bases). The CDR3 extends over 16 amino acids. The germline gives CDR1 SNHLY, CDR2 FYNNEI. With 6 bases removed from V and 7 bases from J, the gap between germline ends came to 22 bases. Partial CDR3 DNA: TGTGCCAGCAGGACCGCCCCCGGACTGCAAAGGAATGAG. Translation gives CASRTAPGLQRNE. Given in full, the CDR3 is CASRTAPGLQRNEQFF.

This clone occurred many times. The read ends 3 residues shy of where the CDR3 ends; the end is completed using the germline J gene. The genes are TRBV20-1 and TRBJ2-3, with 15 nucleotides matching TRBD2. The ends lost 6 bases at V and 2 bases at J; junction bases unmatched: 9. CDR3 size: 17 residues. CDR1 DFQATT and CDR2 SNEGSKA come from the germline V gene (reference sequence). CDR3 region: CSALFGLAGGYTDTQYF. The DNA read from the CDR3 is TGCAGTGCCCTATTTGGACTAGCGGGAGGGTACACAGATACG.

This clone was seen repeatedly, ten times or more. The read is 3 residues too short to cover the CDR3 end, so that end is filled in from the germline J gene. The gene calls are TRBV29-1 and TRBJ2-7; D assignment may be TRBD1 or TRBD2 (6 bases each). Germline CDR1 SQVTM, CDR2 ANQGSEA. The CDR3 sequence is 12 residues long. V lost 0 bases, J lost 6 bases, and 9 bases lay in between. The chain's CDR3 is CSVEDGGGEQYF. CDR3 DNA (partial): TGCAGCGTTGAAGACGGAGGGGGCGAG.

This clone occurred many times. The read halts 3 residues ahead of the CDR3 end, with the missing end drawn from the germline J gene. The V and J genes are TRBV5-1 and TRBJ2-7; no clear D gene. CDR1 is SGHRS and CDR2 is YFSETQ in the germline V gene. The CDR3 covers 13 residues. The V and J ends lost 3 bases and 3 bases respectively, with 10 bases between them. Here the CDR3 reads CASSSTTHYEQYF. CDR3 bases read: TGCGCCAGCAGCTCGACAACGCACTACGAG. The variable domain in full, completed from reference TRBV5-1 and TRBJ2-7, reads KAGVTQTPRYLIKTRGQQVTLSCSPISGHRSVSWYQQTPGQGLQFLFEYFSETQRNKGNFPGRFSGRQFSNSRSEMNVSTLELGDSALYLCASSSTTHYEQYFGPGTRLTVT.

This clone was detected ten times or more. The CDR3 region is CASSLTGSNSPLHF. CDR3 DNA (partial): TGCGCCAGCAGCTTAACGGGGTCCAATTCACCC. V gene TRBV5-1 combines with J gene TRBJ1-6; no firm D call. Read data end 3 residues before the CDR3 end; the end is taken from the germline J gene. V was shortened by 2 bases and J by 7 bases, with 10 bases between the two germline ends. CDR1 is SGHRS, CDR2 YFSETQ, per germline. This CDR3 spans 14 amino acids.

This clone was seen ten or more times. With the read ending 3 residues before the CDR3 end, the germline J gene is used to fill in that end. This chain uses TRBV7-2 with TRBJ2-1, with 9 bases fitting TRBD1. The CDR3 consists of 15 residues. The junction had 6 bases not matched to a gene; V was cut back by 7 bases and J by 2 bases. Germline V gene sequence: CDR1 SGHTA, CDR2 FQGNSA. The CDR3 sequence: CASTKGQGAYNEQFF. Partial CDR3 DNA: TGTGCCAGCACCAAGGGACAGGGAGCCTACAATGAG.

This clone appeared many times. The read ends 3 residues early relative to the CDR3; the germline J gene fills the gap. The chain carries TRBV19 and TRBJ2-5; a possible D gene is TRBD1 (6 bases). The germline CDR1 and CDR2 sequences are LNHDA and SQIVND (reference sequence). This CDR3 comprises 13 residues. Trimming shortened V by 5 bases and J by 5 bases, and 12 bases separated the two germline ends. CDR3 loop: CASSGDRRETQYF. The CDR3 DNA, read in part, is TGTGCCAGTAGTGGTGACAGGCGGGAGACC. Together with reference TRBV19 and TRBJ2-5, the CDR3 gives the full variable domain: DGGITQSPKYLFRKEGQNVTLSCEQNLNHDAMYWYRQDPGQGLRLIYYSQIVNDFQKGDIAEGYSVSREKKESFPLTVTSAQKNPTAFYLCASSGDRRETQYFGPGTRLLVL.

Remarks on this clone: The observed sequence ends 3 residues before the CDR3 terminus, with the missing tail filled in from the germline J gene. The V gene is TRBV7-9, the J gene TRBJ2-1; D is perhaps TRBD2 (5 bases). The CDR3 totals 13 residues. Between the trimmed V and J ends, which lost 6 bases and 4 bases, there was a span of 10 bases. Germline lookup yields CDR1 SEHNR and CDR2 FQNEAQ (reference sequence). The sequenced part of the CDR3 DNA is TGTGCCAGCAGTCCCGGGGTATACAATGAG. Translating it yields CASSPGVYNE. The entire CDR3 protein is CASSPGVYNEQFF. The variable domain in full, with the rest retrieved from reference TRBV7-9 and TRBJ2-1, is DTGVSQNPRHKITKRGQNVTFRCDPISEHNRLYWYRQTLGQGPEFLTYFQNEAQLEKSRLLSDRFSAERPKGSFSTLEIQRTEQGDSAMYLCASSPGVYNEQFFGPGTRLTVL.

This clone was picked up many times. The sequence runs out 3 residues before the end of the CDR3; the remainder is reconstructed from the germline J gene. The J gene is TRBJ1-1, the V gene TRBV5-1; 9 positions agree with TRBD1. V shed 3 bases, J shed 3 bases, and the junction held 9 bases outside the gene matches. The CDR3 length is 16 residues. The germline CDR1 and CDR2 sequences are SGHRS and YFSETQ. The CDR3 bases that were read are TGCGCCAGCAGCTCCGGGACAGGGCTTCCAGACACTGAA. It specifies CASSSGTGLPDTE. The full-length CDR3 reads as CASSSGTGLPDTEAFF.

This clone was seen at least ten times. The read ends 3 residues before the CDR3 terminus; that terminus is restored from the germline J gene. The V and J genes are TRBV20-1 and TRBJ2-3; 7 positions match TRBD2. Germline V gene sequence: CDR1 DFQATT, CDR2 SNEGSKA (reference sequence). J was trimmed by 2 bases and V by 0 bases; bases with no gene match: 8. This CDR3 has 16 residues. CDR3 sequence: CSAREGASGYTDTQYF. The DNA read from the CDR3 is TGCAGTGCTAGAGAAGGGGCTAGCGGATACACAGATACG.